Given below is one TCR beta chain in context. The investigators amplified TCR beta CDR3 regions from RNA transcripts. HTBI primers were employed in a first-round RT-PCR of the TCR CDR3. Using its own MiXCR run on the multiplex PCR reads, TCRdb lists one record per CDR3 protein. The table lists about 300,000 distinct CDR3 sequences, around 15% of them singletons. The entry originates in a study of T cells in Graves' hyperthyroidism and ophthalmopathy. The specimen sequenced was blood. The clonotype originates from a woman aged 35 to 49 with Graves' hyperthyroidism.

Here the CDR3 DNA reads TGTGCCAGCAGCTTGGAGGGCCTCAATGAGCAGTTCTTC. This sequence encodes CASSLEGLNEQFF. The chain combines TRBV5-4 with TRBJ2-1; D is unclear. The ends were cut back, 0 bases at V and 6 bases at J, with 7 bases in the middle. Germline CDR1 is SGHNT and CDR2 is YYREEE (reference sequence). CDR3 length: 13 amino acids. Complete variable domain (other parts from reference TRBV5-4 and TRBJ2-1): ETGVTQSPTHLIKTRGQQVTLRCSSQSGHNTVSWYQQALGQGPQFIFQYYREEENGRGNFPPRFSGLQFPNYSSELNVNALELDDSALYLCASSLEGLNEQFFGPGTRLTVL.